This T cell receptor (beta chain) was sequenced in a study of CD8 T cells in ankylosing spondylitis. Overall study findings and caveats: As for the disease-linked clones, they showed a CD8+ phenotype and occurred at relatively low frequencies in peripheral blood. It appeared that ankylosing spondylitis blood was characterized by a TCR beta motif of several highly homologous variants.

The V end was cut by 1 base, the J end by 5 bases, with 9 bases between. Germline CDR1 SGHDT, CDR2 YYEEEE. This CDR3 spans 13 amino acids. This clonotype was picked up one time. Its matching antigen is unknown. TCRdb passed the 5' RACE reads through MiXCR, listing each CDR3 protein once. The data show hundreds of thousands of distinct CDR3 sequences, roughly 8.2% seen once. The material sequenced was blood, either unsorted or a sorted T cell fraction (not recorded which). The rearrangement joins TRBV5-6 to TRBJ2-5; D remains unclear. This TCR came from a female donor with ankylosing spondylitis or in good health (not recorded which). The CDR3 nucleotides are TGTGCCAGCAGCTTGAAGCCTGGGGAGACCCAGTACTTC. This codes for CASSLKPGETQYF.